The TCR beta chain under discussion was sequenced for a study of blood T cell repertoires in COVID-19. The overall study: T cells, B-cell-depleted T cells, or PBMCs provided the cDNA or gDNA that served as material.

The cohort comprised adults aged about 18 to 90 years residing in about two dozen US areas. Categorization into cohorts depended on clinical history that participants reported. The V gene's germline CDR1 is GTSNPN and CDR2 SVGIG (reference sequence). The CDR3 has 16 amino acids. Losses at the gene ends were 3 bases for V and 5 bases for J; bases not matched to a gene: 15. Per the authors' pipeline: Estimated nucleated cell counts came from reference gene primer amplification. TCRdb keeps only in-frame clones here, not all; method: immunoSEQ multiplex PCR. V and J calls and clone size follow that table, whereas D and trimming were derived from the DNA. The sample lists approximately 220,000 clones; around 85% were seen once.

The clonotype was recovered from a middle-aged woman with acute COVID-19. The material sequenced was PBMCs or T cells enriched from blood (not recorded which). The V call is TRBV30, the J call TRBJ2-7; 8 positions agree with TRBD2. The CDR3 bases are TGTGCCTGGAGCGGGGGGGGCCGGGGCGATCCGGACGAGCAGTACTTC. The encoded protein is CAWSGGGRGDPDEQYF.